This T cell receptor (beta chain) was sequenced for a study of technical replicates of blood from a handful of donors. The CDR3 has 16 residues. Germline assignment: CDR1 MNHEY and CDR2 SMNVEV (reference sequence). Trimming cost V 3 bases and J 3 bases, with 17 bases left between them. The protocol was immunoSEQ multiplex PCR, while the TCRdb copy is restricted to in-frame clones and leaves out a portion. The sample consists of about 44,000 clones, approximately 96% of them appearing once. Specimen: T cells isolated from PBMCs. V gene TRBV27 combines with J gene TRBJ1-1; D ambiguous. The TCR originated in a human donor in good health. CDR3 amino acids: CASSFSLGVGYTEAFF. The CDR3 nucleotides are TGTGCCAGCAGTTTTTCTCTCGGGGTAGGGTACACTGAAGCTTTCTTT.